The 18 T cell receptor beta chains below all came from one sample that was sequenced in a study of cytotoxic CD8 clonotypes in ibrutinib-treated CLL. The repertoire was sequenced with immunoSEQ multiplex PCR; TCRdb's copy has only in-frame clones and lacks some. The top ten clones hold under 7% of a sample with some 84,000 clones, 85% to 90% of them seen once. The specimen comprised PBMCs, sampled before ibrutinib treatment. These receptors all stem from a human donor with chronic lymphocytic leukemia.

CDR3 nucleotides: TGTGCCAGCAGCTTGGAGGGTCCCCACTCCGGCTCCCAGTACTTC. Translation gives CASSLEGPHSGSQYF. V and J are TRBV5-4 and TRBJ2-7; no reliable D call. Germline V CDR1 and CDR2: SGHNT, YYREEE (reference sequence). The CDR3 has 15 amino acids. Trimming removed 0 bases from V and 10 bases from J, with 20 bases in between.

CDR3 DNA sequence: TGTGCCAGCACCGAAACGGCAGCCAAAAACATTCAGTACTTC. Translation: CASTETAAKNIQYF. The chain couples TRBV9 to TRBJ2-4, with D uncertain. CDR1 and CDR2 (germline): SGDLS, YYNGEE. With 6 bases removed from V and 0 bases from J, the gap between germline ends came to 10 bases. CDR3 length: 14 residues.

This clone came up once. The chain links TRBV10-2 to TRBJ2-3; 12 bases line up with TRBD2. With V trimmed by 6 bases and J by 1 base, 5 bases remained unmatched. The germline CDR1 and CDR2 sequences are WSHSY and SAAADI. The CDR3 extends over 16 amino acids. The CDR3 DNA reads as TGCGCCAGCAGGGGACTAGCGGGCTGGGGCACAGATACGCAGTATTTT. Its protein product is CASRGLAGWGTDTQYF.

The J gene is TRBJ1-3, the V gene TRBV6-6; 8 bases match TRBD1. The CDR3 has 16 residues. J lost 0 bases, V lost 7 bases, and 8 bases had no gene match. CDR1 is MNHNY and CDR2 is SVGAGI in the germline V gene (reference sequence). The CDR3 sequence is CASTNTGGISGNTIYF. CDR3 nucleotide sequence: TGTGCCAGCACTAATACAGGGGGAATCTCTGGAAACACCATATATTTT.

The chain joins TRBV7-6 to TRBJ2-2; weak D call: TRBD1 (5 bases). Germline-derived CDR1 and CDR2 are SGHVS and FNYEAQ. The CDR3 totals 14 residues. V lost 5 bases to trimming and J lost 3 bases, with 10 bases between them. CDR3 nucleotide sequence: TGTGCCAGCAGCGCCGGCAGGGACACCGGGGAGCTGTTTTTT. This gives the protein CASSAGRDTGELFF. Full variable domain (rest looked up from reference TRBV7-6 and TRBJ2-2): GAGVSQSPRYKVTKRGQDVALRCDPISGHVSLYWYRQALGQGPEFLTYFNYEAQQDKSGLPNDRFSAERPEGSISTLTIQRTEQRDSAMYRCASSAGRDTGELFFGEGSRLTVL.

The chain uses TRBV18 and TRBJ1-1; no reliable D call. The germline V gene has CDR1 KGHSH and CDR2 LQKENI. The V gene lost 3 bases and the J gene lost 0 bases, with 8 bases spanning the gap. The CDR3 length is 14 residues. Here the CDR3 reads CASSPNALNTEAFF. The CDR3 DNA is TGTGCCAGCTCACCTAATGCATTGAACACTGAAGCTTTCTTT.

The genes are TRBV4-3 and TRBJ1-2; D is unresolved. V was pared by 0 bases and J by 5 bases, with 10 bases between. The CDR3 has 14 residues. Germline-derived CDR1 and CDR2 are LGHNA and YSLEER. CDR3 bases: TGCGCCAGCAGCCAAGACATAAACGAATATGGCTACACCTTC. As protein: CASSQDINEYGYTF.

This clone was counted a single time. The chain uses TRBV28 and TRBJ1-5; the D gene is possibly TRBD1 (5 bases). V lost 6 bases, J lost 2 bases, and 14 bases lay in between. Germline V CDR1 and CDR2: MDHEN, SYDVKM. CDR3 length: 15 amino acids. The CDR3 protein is CASSAQWGGNQPQHF. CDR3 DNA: TGTGCCAGCAGCGCCCAGTGGGGGGGCAATCAGCCCCAGCATTTT.

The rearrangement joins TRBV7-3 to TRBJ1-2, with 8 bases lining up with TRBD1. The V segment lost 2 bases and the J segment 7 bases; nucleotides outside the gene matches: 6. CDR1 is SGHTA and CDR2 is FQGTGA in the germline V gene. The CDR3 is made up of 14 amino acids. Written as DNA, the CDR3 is TGTGCCAGCAGCTTAGATACAGGGGGGAGTGGCTACACCTTC. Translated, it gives CASSLDTGGSGYTF.

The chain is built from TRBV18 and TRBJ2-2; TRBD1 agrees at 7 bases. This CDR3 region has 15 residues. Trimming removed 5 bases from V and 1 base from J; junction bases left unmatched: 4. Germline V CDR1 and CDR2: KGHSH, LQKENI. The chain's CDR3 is CASSRQGGNTGELFF. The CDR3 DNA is TGTGCCAGCTCAAGACAGGGTGGGAACACCGGGGAGCTGTTTTTT.

CDR3: CASSQVSGRAPEQFF. The CDR3 DNA reads as TGTGCCAGCAGCCAAGTTAGCGGGAGGGCCCCCGAGCAGTTCTTC. The rearrangement uses TRBV14 and TRBJ2-1, with TRBD2 identical over 11 bases. The CDR3 is 15 residues long. The V and J ends lost 1 base and 10 bases, in that order; junction bases with no gene match: 6. Germline assignment: CDR1 SGHDN and CDR2 FVKESK.

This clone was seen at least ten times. The CDR3 reads CASSFNTGSGYTF. The CDR3 coding sequence is TGTGCCAGCAGTTTCAATACAGGATCTGGCTACACCTTC. V gene TRBV27 combines with J gene TRBJ1-2; D perhaps matches TRBD1 (5 bases). In germline, CDR1 is MNHEY, CDR2 SMNVEV (reference sequence). The CDR3 is made up of 13 amino acids. Between the trimmed V and J ends, which lost 3 bases and 7 bases, there was a span of 12 bases.

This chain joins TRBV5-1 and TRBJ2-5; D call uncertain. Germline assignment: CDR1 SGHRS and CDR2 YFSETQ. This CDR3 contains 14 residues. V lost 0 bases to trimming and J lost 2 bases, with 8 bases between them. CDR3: CASSLDPAQETQYF. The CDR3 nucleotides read TGCGCCAGCAGCTTGGACCCAGCACAAGAGACCCAGTACTTC.

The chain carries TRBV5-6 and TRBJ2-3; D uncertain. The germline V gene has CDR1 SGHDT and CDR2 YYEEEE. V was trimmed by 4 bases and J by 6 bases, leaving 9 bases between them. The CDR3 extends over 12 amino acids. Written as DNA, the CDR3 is TGTGCCAGCAGCCGAATCAGGGATACGCAGTATTTT. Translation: CASSRIRDTQYF.

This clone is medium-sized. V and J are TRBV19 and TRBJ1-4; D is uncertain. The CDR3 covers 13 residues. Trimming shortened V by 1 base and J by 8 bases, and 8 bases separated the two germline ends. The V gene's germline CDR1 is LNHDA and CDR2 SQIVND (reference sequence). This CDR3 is CASSIVLIEKLFF. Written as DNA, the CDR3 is TGTGCCAGTAGTATAGTTCTAATAGAAAAACTGTTTTTT.

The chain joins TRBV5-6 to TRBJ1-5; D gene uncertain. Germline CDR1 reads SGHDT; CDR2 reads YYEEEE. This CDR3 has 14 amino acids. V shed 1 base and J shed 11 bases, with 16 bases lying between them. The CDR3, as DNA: TGTGCCAGCAGCTTGAAGCGTAGGATTGGCGCCCAGCATTTT. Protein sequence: CASSLKRRIGAQHF.

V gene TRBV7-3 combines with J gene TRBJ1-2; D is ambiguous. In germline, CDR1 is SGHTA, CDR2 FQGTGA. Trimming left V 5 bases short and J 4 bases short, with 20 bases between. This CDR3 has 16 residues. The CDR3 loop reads CASSPTTRNGGYGYTF. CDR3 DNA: TGTGCCAGCAGCCCAACGACCCGTAACGGTGGCTATGGCTACACCTTC.

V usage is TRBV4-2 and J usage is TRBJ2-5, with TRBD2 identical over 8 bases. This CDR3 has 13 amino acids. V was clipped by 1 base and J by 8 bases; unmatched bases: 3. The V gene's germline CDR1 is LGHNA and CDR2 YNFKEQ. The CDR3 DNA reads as TGTGCCAGCAGCCAAGGGCTAGCGGGTACCCAGTACTTC. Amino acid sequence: CASSQGLAGTQYF.